The rows below give T cell receptor beta chains drawn from one sample of a study of CD8+ T cells in alopecia areata. Assay used: immunoSEQ multiplex PCR; TCRdb lists only in-frame clones, some missing. The sample lists roughly 140,000 clones; about two thirds were seen once. The material sequenced was CD8+ T cells sorted from blood. All receptors derive from a human donor in good health. Both conserved end residues are part of each CDR3. D genes are given only for firm matches. A clone size is listed for some rows: how often the clone was seen (once, few, many), or a class if it is expanded.

cdr3_aa | cdr3_nt | d_call | clone_size | j_call | v_call
CASSQDLRGLETQYF | TGTGCCAGCAGCCAAGATCTCAGGGGGTTAGAGACCCAGTACTTC | TRBD1 | - | TRBJ2-5 | TRBV4-2
CSVTGGLNTEAFF | TGCAGCGTCACAGGGGGCCTGAACACTGAAGCTTTCTTT | TRBD1 | few | TRBJ1-1 | TRBV29-1
CASSVASGRIDEQFF | TGTGCCAGCAGCGTAGCTAGCGGGAGAATTGATGAGCAGTTCTTC | TRBD2 | - | TRBJ2-1 | TRBV9
CASSLGNNEQFF | TGTGCCAGCAGTCTAGGGAACAATGAGCAGTTCTTC | - | - | TRBJ2-1 | TRBV27
CASKGQGDQPQHF | TGTGCCAGCAAGGGACAGGGGGATCAGCCCCAGCATTTT | TRBD1 | few | TRBJ1-5 | TRBV6-5
CASSYRTRSYGYTF | TGTGCCAGCAGTTACAGGACTCGGTCCTATGGCTACACCTTC | - | few | TRBJ1-2 | TRBV6-5
CASSYSGQTEAFF | TGTGCCAGCAGTTACTCGGGACAAACTGAAGCTTTCTTT | - | - | TRBJ1-1 | TRBV6-5
CASSLAWGAHGYTF | TGTGCCAGCAGCTTAGCCTGGGGGGCTCATGGCTACACCTTC | - | - | TRBJ1-2 | TRBV7-9
CASSHDRVHDTDTQYF | TGTGCCAGCAGCCACGACAGGGTTCATGACACAGATACGCAGTATTTT | TRBD1 | - | TRBJ2-3 | TRBV14
CSVGRGQGQPQHF | TGCAGCGTTGGGAGAGGGCAGGGCCAGCCCCAGCATTTT | - | - | TRBJ1-5 | TRBV29-1
CASSSPPDSRNEQFF | TGCGCCAGCAGCTCCCCCCCGGACAGCCGGAATGAGCAGTTCTTC | - | - | TRBJ2-1 | TRBV5-1
CASSPGTSAQETQYF | TGTGCCAGCAGTCCTGGGACTAGCGCACAAGAGACCCAGTACTTC | TRBD2 | - | TRBJ2-5 | TRBV7-9
CASSPGGNEQFF | TGTGCCAGCAGCCCCGGGGGGAATGAGCAGTTCTTC | TRBD2 | - | TRBJ2-1 | TRBV5-6
CASSGTGTLSSGANVLTF | TGTGCCAGCAGCGGAACCGGGACATTAAGCTCTGGGGCCAACGTCCTGACTTTC | - | - | TRBJ2-6 | TRBV9
CSVYQGSGANVLTF | TGCAGCGTTTATCAGGGATCTGGGGCCAACGTCCTGACTTTC | - | - | TRBJ2-6 | TRBV29-1
CASSKGTDSYNEQFF | TGTGCCAGCAGCAAAGGGACGGACTCCTACAATGAGCAGTTCTTC | - | - | TRBJ2-1 | TRBV5-4
CASSPVSGLIWGYTF | TGTGCCAGCAGTCCAGTCTCAGGGCTCATCTGGGGCTACACCTTC | - | - | TRBJ1-2 | TRBV25-1
CASSPTGSSSYGYTF | TGTGCCAGCAGTCCTACAGGGTCCTCTTCCTATGGCTACACCTTC | - | - | TRBJ1-2 | TRBV27
CASSVDGEAYNEQFF | TGTGCCAGCAGCGTAGACGGGGAAGCCTACAATGAGCAGTTCTTC | - | - | TRBJ2-1 | TRBV9
CASGLYSTDTQYF | TGTGCTAGTGGTTTGTACAGCACAGATACGCAGTATTTT | - | - | TRBJ2-3 | TRBV12-5
CASSEGDETYEQYF | TGTGCCAGCAGCGAGGGAGATGAGACCTACGAGCAGTACTTC | - | - | TRBJ2-7 | TRBV7-9
CASGPREGYEQYF | TGTGCCAGCGGCCCCCGGGAGGGCTACGAGCAGTACTTC | TRBD2 | once | TRBJ2-7 | TRBV28
CASSRGETQYF | TGTGCCAGCAGCCGGGGGGAGACCCAGTACTTC | - | few | TRBJ2-5 | TRBV7-9
CSVEVLAEAFF | TGCAGCGTTGAAGTTTTAGCGGAAGCTTTCTTT | - | - | TRBJ1-1 | TRBV29-1
CASSENRAYEQYF | TGTGCCAGCAGTGAGAACAGAGCCTACGAGCAGTACTTC | - | few | TRBJ2-7 | TRBV27
CASSQLAARDGELFF | TGTGCCAGCAGCCAGCTAGCAGCGAGGGACGGGGAGCTGTTTTTT | - | once | TRBJ2-2 | TRBV7-9
CATYPSGSPDTQYF | TGTGCCACCTATCCCAGCGGGAGTCCAGATACGCAGTATTTT | TRBD2 | - | TRBJ2-3 | TRBV6-5
CASSISWRDKNIQYF | TGTGCCAGTAGTATTAGTTGGAGGGACAAAAACATTCAGTACTTC | - | - | TRBJ2-4 | TRBV19